The T cell receptor beta chain described here comes from a study of blood T cell repertoires in COVID-19 (TCRdb year 2020). Describing the broader study: Collaborator samples came from the United States, Italy and Spain and covered acute and convalescent phases of COVID-19. The prospective study material was composed of cDNA or gDNA derived from T cells, B-cell-depleted T cells, or PBMCs. Deeply sampled blood TCRbeta repertoires from subjects exposed to, actively infected with, or recovered from COVID-19 were included in the dataset. The repertoires were released in a freely available public database meant as a resource for research on the immune response to SARS-CoV-2. Samples came from the ongoing ImmuneRACE study (first 160 participants) plus 1,254 subjects from 6 global collaborators. Nearly every sample came with metadata listing a de-identified subject ID, COVID-19 status, age in years and sex. HLA class I and class II types, where available, came from metadata supplied by the sample provider rather than from assay-based typing.

TCRbeta CDR3 regions were amplified from genomic DNA by means of the immunoSEQ Assay, a bias-controlled multiplex PCR. The study's own analysis went as follows. The number of nucleated cells in each sample was estimated by amplification of reference gene primers within the assay. To quantify the absolute abundance of each unique TCRbeta CDR3 rearrangement, sequence reads were collapsed and filtered. For each sample, productive Simpson clonality was calculated as the square root of Simpson's diversity index over productive rearrangements. TCRdb re-hosts the immuneACCESS table, in-frame sequences only. Its copies lack some clones; in the studies checked, an unresolved V gene accounts for under half of them, and the cause for the rest is not known. V, J and clone size reflect that table, while D and trimming were determined from the DNA. This sample comprises fewer than 130,000 clones, less than 75% of them detected only once. The top ten clones comprise 7.6% of the sample.

Collaborating institutions collected whole blood in K2EDTA tubes following their own protocols. For TCRbeta analysis, collaborators shipped samples in one of three forms: frozen whole blood, isolated PBMCs, or DNA extracted from either of those sample types. Concerning this clone: Which antigen it targets is not known. No much larger clone exists at a distance of one base, and base qualities are not known.

The investigation overall reported the following: The amount of clinical and demographic metadata varied by source and participant and was provided uncurated.

The sample comprised peripheral blood. The receptor comes from a woman aged 60-70 years with acute or convalescent COVID-19.

CDR3 sequence: CASSRQGDRTDEQYF. In nucleotides, the sequence is TGCGCCAGCAGCAGACAGGGAGACCGTACTGACGAGCAGTACTTC. The chain joins TRBV4-1 to TRBJ2-7, with 7 middle bases fitting TRBD1. Trimmed from V: 5 bases; trimmed from J: 5 bases; junction bases lacking a gene match: 12. Measured from the cysteine to the phenylalanine, the CDR3 is 15 residues long. Kept here is only the CDR3 DNA, which spans 45 bases and is read in frame from base 1. Per the germline V gene, MGHRA is the CDR1 and YSYEKL is the CDR2.